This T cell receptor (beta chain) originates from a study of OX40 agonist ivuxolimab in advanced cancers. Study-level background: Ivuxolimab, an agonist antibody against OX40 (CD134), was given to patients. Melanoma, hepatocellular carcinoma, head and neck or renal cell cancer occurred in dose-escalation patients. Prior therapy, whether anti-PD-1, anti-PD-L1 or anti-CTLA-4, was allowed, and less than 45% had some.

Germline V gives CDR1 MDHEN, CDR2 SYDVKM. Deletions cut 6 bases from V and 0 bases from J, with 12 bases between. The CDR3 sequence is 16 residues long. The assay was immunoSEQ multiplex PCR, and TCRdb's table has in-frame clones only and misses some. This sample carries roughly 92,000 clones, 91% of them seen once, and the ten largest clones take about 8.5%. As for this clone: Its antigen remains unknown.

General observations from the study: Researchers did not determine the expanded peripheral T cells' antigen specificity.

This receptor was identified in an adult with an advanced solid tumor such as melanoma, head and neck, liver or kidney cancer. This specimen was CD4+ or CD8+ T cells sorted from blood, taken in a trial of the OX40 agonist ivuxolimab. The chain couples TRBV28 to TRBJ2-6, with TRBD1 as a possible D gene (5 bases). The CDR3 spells CASSPWGSSGANVLTF. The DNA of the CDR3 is TGTGCCAGCAGCCCGTGGGGCAGCTCTGGGGCCAACGTCCTGACTTTC.